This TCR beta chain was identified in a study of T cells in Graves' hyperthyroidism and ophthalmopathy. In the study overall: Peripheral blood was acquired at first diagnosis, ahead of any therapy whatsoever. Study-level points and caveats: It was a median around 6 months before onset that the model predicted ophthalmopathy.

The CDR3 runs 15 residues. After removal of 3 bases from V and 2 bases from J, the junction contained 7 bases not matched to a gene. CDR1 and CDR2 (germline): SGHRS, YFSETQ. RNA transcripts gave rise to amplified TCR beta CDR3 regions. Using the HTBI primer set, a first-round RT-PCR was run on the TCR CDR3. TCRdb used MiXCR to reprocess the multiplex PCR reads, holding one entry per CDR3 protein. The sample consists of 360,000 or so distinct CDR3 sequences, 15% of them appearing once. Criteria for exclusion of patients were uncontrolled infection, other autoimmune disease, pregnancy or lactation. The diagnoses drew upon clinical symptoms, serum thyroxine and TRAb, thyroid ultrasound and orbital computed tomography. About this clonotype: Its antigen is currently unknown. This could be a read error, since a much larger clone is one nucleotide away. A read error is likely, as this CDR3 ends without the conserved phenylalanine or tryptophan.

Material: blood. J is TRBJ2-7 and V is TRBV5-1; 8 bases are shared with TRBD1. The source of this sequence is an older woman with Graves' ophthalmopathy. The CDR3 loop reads CASSSGQGRAYEQYS. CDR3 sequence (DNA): TGCGCCAGCAGCTCCGGACAGGGACGGGCCTACGAGCAGTACTCC.